A single sample is the source of the 17 T cell receptor beta chains below, sequenced in a study of blood T cell repertoires in COVID-19. Generated by immunoSEQ multiplex PCR, the TCRdb table keeps only in-frame clones and is missing some. The sample shows hundreds of thousands of clones, around 84% of them seen only once. The sample was PBMCs or T cells enriched from blood (not recorded which). Receptors originate from a man aged 35-49 years who had recovered from COVID-19.

The chain uses TRBV10-3 and TRBJ2-1; D possibly corresponds to TRBD2 (6 bases). CDR3 length equals 12 residues. Trimming removed 11 bases at V and 6 bases at J, with 14 bases between. Germline values: CDR1 ENHRY, CDR2 SYGVKD. The CDR3 spells CASLGGFNEQFF. The CDR3 region has the DNA TGTGCCTCGTTGGGGGGATTCAATGAGCAGTTCTTC.

The chain recombines TRBV2 with TRBJ1-1; no clear D gene. This CDR3 region has 14 residues. Germline CDR1 reads SNHLY; CDR2 reads FYNNEI. V lost 4 bases to trimming and J lost 3 bases, with 12 bases between them. CDR3 sequence: CASSGTGMDTEAFF. CDR3 DNA: TGTGCCAGCAGTGGGACGGGGATGGACACTGAAGCTTTCTTT.

The J gene is TRBJ1-1, the V gene TRBV3-1 (or the pseudogene TRBV3-2); D unclear. Germline V gene lookup returns CDR1 LGHDT and CDR2 YNNKEL (reference sequence). V lost 4 bases to trimming and J lost 0 bases, with 6 bases between them. This CDR3 region has 13 residues. CDR3: CASSPLMNTEAFF. The CDR3 DNA reads as TGTGCCAGCAGCCCACTGATGAACACTGAAGCTTTCTTT.

The V gene is TRBV6-5, the J gene TRBJ2-2, with D hard to call. Trimming took off 5 bases at V and 2 bases at J, with 9 bases between the two ends. The germline CDR1 and CDR2 sequences are MNHEY and SVGAGI. The CDR3 contains 14 residues. As DNA, the CDR3 is TGTGCCAGCAGTCAACAGTTTAACACCGGGGAGCTGTTTTTT. Residues: CASSQQFNTGELFF.

This clone came up a few times. The chain carries TRBV25-1 and TRBJ2-2; TRBD1 aligns across 7 bases. This CDR3 is 14 amino acids long. V trimming: 3 bases; J trimming: 5 bases; junction bases outside the gene matches: 3. The germline V gene encodes CDR1 MGHDK and CDR2 SYGVNS. The CDR3 coding sequence is TGTGCCAGCAGTGAGACAGGGAGAACCGGGGAGCTGTTTTTT. The encoded protein is CASSETGRTGELFF.

The gene calls are TRBV5-1 and TRBJ1-1, with D possibly matching TRBD1 (6 bases). Germline V CDR1 and CDR2: SGHRS, YFSETQ. The CDR3 has 15 residues. V lost 4 bases and J 0 bases, leaving 13 bases between the germline ends. In DNA form, the CDR3 reads TGCGCCAGCAGCCCGACCGGGACACTGAACACTGAAGCTTTCTTT. Protein product: CASSPTGTLNTEAFF.

This chain's CDR3 is CSGSAASGVLDEQYF. The CDR3 region has the DNA TGCAGCGGTTCCGCGGCTTCAGGGGTTTTGGACGAGCAGTACTTC. The V gene is TRBV29-1, the J gene TRBJ2-7; D may be TRBD1 (6 bases). The CDR3 runs to 15 residues. Looked up from germline, CDR1 is SQVTM and CDR2 is ANQGSEA. V lost 7 bases and J 5 bases, leaving 24 bases between the germline ends.

This rearrangement joins TRBV7-2 to TRBJ2-6; a weak D match, TRBD1 (6 bases). The CDR3 extends over 15 amino acids. CDR1 is SGHTA and CDR2 is FQGNSA in the germline V gene. V was trimmed by 5 bases and J by 4 bases, leaving 12 bases between them. DNA for the CDR3: TGTGCCAGCAGCACAGGGATGAGAGGGGCCAACGTCCTGACTTTC. Translation gives CASSTGMRGANVLTF.

V and J are TRBV13 and TRBJ2-3; 7 bases match TRBD1. Per the germline V gene, CDR1 is PRHDT and CDR2 is FYEKMQ (reference sequence). V lost 4 bases, J lost 4 bases, and 8 bases stayed unmatched. The CDR3 contains 15 residues. The CDR3: CASSWTTGAPDTQYF. The CDR3 DNA is TGTGCCAGCAGCTGGACCACAGGGGCCCCAGATACGCAGTATTTT.

This clone was detected only once. The gene calls are TRBV15 and TRBJ2-2; perhaps TRBD1 as D (5 bases). The CDR3 runs to 15 residues. The V and J ends lost 1 base and 4 bases respectively, with 10 bases between them. Germline V gene sequence: CDR1 LNHNV, CDR2 YYDKDF (reference sequence). The CDR3: CATSRAGASTGELFF. The DNA of the CDR3 is TGTGCCACCAGCAGAGCTGGGGCGAGCACCGGGGAGCTGTTTTTT.

This clone was recorded once. The chain couples TRBV3-1 (or the pseudogene TRBV3-2) to TRBJ1-1; D possibly corresponds to TRBD1 (5 bases). The CDR3 has 14 amino acids. The ends were cut back, 3 bases at V and 2 bases at J, with 10 bases in the middle. The germline V gene encodes CDR1 LGHDT and CDR2 YNNKEL (reference sequence). CDR3 bases: TGTGCCAGCAGCCATGACAGCCGAAACACTGAAGCTTTCTTT. It is translated as CASSHDSRNTEAFF.

This chain connects TRBV30 to TRBJ2-1; 7 bases map to TRBD2. The CDR3 is 14 residues long. V gave up 4 bases and J gave up 7 bases; unmatched junction bases: 10. CDR1 and CDR2 from the germline V gene are GTSNPN and SVGIG (reference sequence). The CDR3 nucleotides read TGTGCCTGGACGGGAGGAGGGAACTTAAATGAGCAGTTCTTC. Residues: CAWTGGGNLNEQFF.

This clone was observed a few times. The chain has TRBV5-5 and TRBJ1-2; D possibly corresponds to TRBD1 (5 bases). The CDR3 length is 14 residues. In germline, CDR1 is SGHKS, CDR2 YYEKEE (reference sequence). The V end lost 4 bases, the J end lost 3 bases, and 13 bases lay between the germline ends. The CDR3 loop reads CASSQSLGDYGYTF. In DNA form, the CDR3 reads TGTGCCAGCAGCCAAAGTCTAGGGGACTATGGCTACACCTTC.

The rearrangement joins TRBV7-9 to TRBJ2-2, with D unclear. The CDR3 totals 14 residues. V dropped 3 bases and J dropped 0 bases, with 5 bases sitting between them. CDR1 SEHNR and CDR2 FQNEAQ come from the germline V gene (reference sequence). In nucleotides, the CDR3 is TGTGCCAGCAGCTTCACAGCGAACACCGGGGAGCTGTTTTTT. Protein: CASSFTANTGELFF.

This chain joins TRBV6-8 and TRBJ2-7; 7 bases fit TRBD2. V lost 3 bases, J lost 2 bases, and 10 bases stayed unmatched. Germline values: CDR1 MNHGY, CDR2 SAAAGT. The CDR3 has 16 amino acids. The CDR3: CASSYGGGTVAYEQYF. The CDR3 DNA reads as TGTGCCAGCAGTTATGGGGGGGGGACTGTAGCCTACGAGCAGTACTTC.

The rearrangement links TRBV19 to TRBJ2-1, with 9 bases matching TRBD2. Germline CDR1 reads LNHDA; CDR2 reads SQIVND (reference sequence). V trimming: 8 bases; J trimming: 2 bases; junction bases outside the gene matches: 7. There are 15 residues in the CDR3. The CDR3 nucleotides read TGTGCCAGTCAGATAGCGGGGGAGACCTACAATGAGCAGTTCTTC. This gives the protein CASQIAGETYNEQFF.

V is TRBV11-2 and J is TRBJ2-5; D is ambiguous. The CDR3 runs 13 residues. Germline CDR1 reads SGHAT; CDR2 reads FQNNGV. The V end was cut by 3 bases, the J end by 0 bases, with 5 bases between. The CDR3 sequence: CASSFTDQETQYF. CDR3 nucleotides: TGTGCCAGCAGCTTTACGGACCAAGAGACCCAGTACTTC.